This T cell receptor beta chain was sequenced for a study of shared clonotypes between healthy human individuals (TCRdb year 2020). A note on the overall study: The cohort comprised a couple of women and three men aged 18 to 49 years. For each donor, CD4 naive and CD4 memory were each given three plates, CD8 naive was given two plates, and CD8 memory was given one plate. To estimate repertoire size and how much clonotype sharing occurs between individuals, the study deeply sequenced the blood TCR repertoires of 5 or 6 healthy adults. To increase sequencing depth and limit assay-specific biases, different laboratories used diverse techniques to prepare libraries and sequence TCR repertoires. Between about 0.8 and 9 billion PBMCs per donor were obtained by leukapheresis.

Donors were healthy HIV-negative adults with no recently reported acute infections or vaccinations. Every donor was a Caucasian adult living in Nashville, Tennessee, USA. CD4+ T cells were enriched by magnetic negative selection; naive cells were then positively selected on CD45RA, and the negative fraction formed the memory subset. Blood was obtained by leukapheresis, after which PBMCs were separated by Ficoll-Histopaque density gradient centrifugation and cryopreserved in liquid nitrogen vapor phase. Analytical flow cytometry was used to check the purity and quantity of every magnetically sorted T cell population. Genomic DNA was isolated from every sorted fraction and measured by UV absorbance on a Nanodrop 2000c. What the work shows at the level of the full study, not this receptor alone: Sampling was limited to blood, and TCR repertoires in tissue likely differ from TCR repertoires in blood. Pairwise subsampling led to the expectation that sequencing depth would affect the degree of clonotype sharing among donors. Larger estimated clonotype richness was generally found for naive subsets than for memory subsets. The small number of donors limited the genetic and exposure-history diversity represented. Compared with non-shared clonotypes, clonotypes shared by all four sorted-subset donors had higher generation probabilities. Sharing across four donors was observed for approximately 5% of naive CD4, 3% to 4% of naive CD8, 2.3% of memory CD4, and around 0.44% of memory CD8 clonotypes. Even with the large sequencing depth, rarefaction of the sorted-subset datasets indicated that sequencing was incomplete.

Using the deep immunoSEQ assay, multiplex PCR amplified TCR CDR3 regions from genomic DNA. For each cell subset, the extracted genomic DNA was distributed evenly across all wells of several immunoSEQ 96-well plates, and each plate served as one replicate. For sorted subsets, each replicate PCR was loaded with around 200 ng genomic DNA, equivalent to 30,000 to 35,000 T cell genomes. Purified libraries were measured with a Qubit 3.0 fluorometer, size-checked on a Bioanalyzer 2100, and measured again with the KAPA Library Quantification kit. Every immunoSEQ 96-well plate was sequenced on a separate single-read 150-cycle Illumina NextSeq 550 flow cell. The original pipeline was this. Because the immunoSEQ output held only junctional sequences and lacked quality scores, the filtering could not match the filtering applied to full-length reads. Sequences were annotated with PyIR, a Python wrapper for IgBLAST v1.9, using IMGT germline references to assign V/J genes and CDR3. Any read was removed if the V/J assignment was weak (E-value above 1e-6), the CDR3 was missing, or the read contained stop codons, out-of-frame junctions, or ambiguous translated residues. V3J clonotypes were defined by identical inferred V gene, J gene, and CDR3 amino acid sequence. To compute the percentage overlap between repertoires, the number of shared unique clonotypes was divided by the size of the smaller repertoire. Three approaches were used to assess repertoire richness: RTK rarefaction, the Chao1 estimator, and Recon v2.1 estimates of unobserved clonotypes. OLGA was used to compute generation probabilities for all TCRbeta clonotypes that the gDNA method yielded from a handful of donors. Here the immuneACCESS table is served through TCRdb, limited to in-frame sequences with V and J called. Missing clones are a known gap in these copies; in checked studies unresolved V genes cover under half, and the rest lacks a known reason. V, J and clone size reflect that table, while D and trimming were determined from the DNA. Counted in this sample were about 2.4 million clones; 80% to 95% of them appeared once. 0.36% of the sample is in the top ten clones.

The germline ends are 3 bases apart after V is trimmed by 3 bases and J by 2 bases. The CDR3 runs 11 residues from the cysteine to the phenylalanine. Here the CDR3 DNA is all that survives: 33 bases in frame from base 1. CDR1 and CDR2, looked up from the germline V gene (reference sequence), are DFQATT and SNEGSKA. In regard to this clone: Which antigen it targets is not known. The record has no base qualities; no much larger clone is one base away. The sample carries other DNA sequences with the same CDR3.

This receptor was taken from a man aged 18 to 35 in good health. Some clones in this sample may be carry-over from other donors' samples. Sequencing used naive CD4+ T cells from PBMCs. This sample's cell subset or site label indicates: CD45RA+ positively selected. The rearrangement joined TRBV20-1 to TRBJ2-3; a confident D gene designation cannot be given. The nucleotide sequence reads TGCAGTGCTAGCATCACAGATACGCAGTATTTT. It translates as CSASITDTQYF.